In its sample, the clone carrying this T cell receptor beta chain was seen many times. Its matching antigen is unknown. TCRdb ran MiXCR on the 5' RACE reads and lists one entry per CDR3 protein. The data contain 300,000 or so distinct CDR3 sequences, around 7% of them singletons. This specimen belongs to a study of T cells after yellow fever vaccination. In the study overall: SMART-Seq v4 Ultra Low Input prepared libraries from low-cell fractions. Study observations and caveats: It was the secondary response that reached its peak faster, day 5 versus 15, but it was weaker. It was a small share of clonotypes that appeared in both CD4 and CD8 compartments.

The sample was PBMCs, taken 45 days after the first yellow fever vaccination. This receptor was obtained from a man between 18 and 29 years old who received the YFV17D yellow fever vaccine.

The CDR3 coding sequence is TGTGCCAGCAGTTCCTCCGGTTTTCTGCTGCCTGAGCAGTTCTTC. Translating it yields CASSSSGFLLPEQFF. J is TRBJ2-1 and V is TRBV6-5, with D hard to call. Looked up from germline, CDR1 is MNHEY and CDR2 is SVGAGI. V was trimmed by 4 bases and J by 9 bases, leaving 19 bases between them. This CDR3 region has 15 residues.